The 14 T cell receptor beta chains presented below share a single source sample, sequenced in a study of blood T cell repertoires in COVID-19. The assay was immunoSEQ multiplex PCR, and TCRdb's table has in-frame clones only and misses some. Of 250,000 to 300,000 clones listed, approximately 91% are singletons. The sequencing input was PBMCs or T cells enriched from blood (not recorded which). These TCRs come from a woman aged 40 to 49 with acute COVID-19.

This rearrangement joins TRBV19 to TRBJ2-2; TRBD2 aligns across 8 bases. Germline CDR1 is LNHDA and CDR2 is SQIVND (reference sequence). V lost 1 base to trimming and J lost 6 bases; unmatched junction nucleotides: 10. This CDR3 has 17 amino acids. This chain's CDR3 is CASSIVVGTRQAGELFF. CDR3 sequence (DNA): TGTGCCAGTAGTATAGTGGTAGGGACTAGACAGGCCGGGGAGCTGTTTTTT.

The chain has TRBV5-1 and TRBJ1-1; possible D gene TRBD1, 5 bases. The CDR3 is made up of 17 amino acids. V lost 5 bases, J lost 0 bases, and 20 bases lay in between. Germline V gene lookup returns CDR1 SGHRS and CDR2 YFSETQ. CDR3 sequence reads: CASRTMATVFMNTEAFF. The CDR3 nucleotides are TGCGCCAGCAGAACCATGGCGACAGTTTTCATGAACACTGAAGCTTTCTTT.

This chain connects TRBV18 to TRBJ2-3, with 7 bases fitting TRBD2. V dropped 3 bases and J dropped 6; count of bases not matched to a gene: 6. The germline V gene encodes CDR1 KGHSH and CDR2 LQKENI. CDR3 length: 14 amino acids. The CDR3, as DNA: TGTGCCAGCTCACCGTCGGGGGGAACCGATACGCAGTATTTT. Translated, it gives CASSPSGGTDTQYF.

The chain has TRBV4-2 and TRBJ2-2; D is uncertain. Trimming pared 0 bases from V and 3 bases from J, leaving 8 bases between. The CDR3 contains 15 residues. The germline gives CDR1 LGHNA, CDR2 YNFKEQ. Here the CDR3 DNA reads TGTGCCAGCAGCCAAGAGGTCGGGTACACCGGGGAGCTGTTTTTT. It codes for CASSQEVGYTGELFF.

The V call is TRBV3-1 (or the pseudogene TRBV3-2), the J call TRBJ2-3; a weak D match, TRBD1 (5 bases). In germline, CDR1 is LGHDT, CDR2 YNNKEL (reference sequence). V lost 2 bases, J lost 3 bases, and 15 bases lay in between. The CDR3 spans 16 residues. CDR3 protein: CASSQSLGVRTDTQYF. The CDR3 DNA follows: TGTGCCAGCAGCCAATCATTAGGGGTGAGGACAGATACGCAGTATTTT.

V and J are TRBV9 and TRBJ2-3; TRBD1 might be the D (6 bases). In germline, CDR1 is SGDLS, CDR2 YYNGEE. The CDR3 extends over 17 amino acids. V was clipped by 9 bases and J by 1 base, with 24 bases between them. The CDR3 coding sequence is TGTGCCACCCGCACGGACCTAGGGGGAGTGGGCACAGATACGCAGTATTTT. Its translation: CATRTDLGGVGTDTQYF.

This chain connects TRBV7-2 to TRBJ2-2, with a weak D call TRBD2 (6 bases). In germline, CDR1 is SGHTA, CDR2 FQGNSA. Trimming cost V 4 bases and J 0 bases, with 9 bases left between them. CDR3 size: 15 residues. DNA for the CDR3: TGTGCCAGCAGCTCCGCGGGACCGAACACCGGGGAGCTGTTTTTT. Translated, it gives CASSSAGPNTGELFF.

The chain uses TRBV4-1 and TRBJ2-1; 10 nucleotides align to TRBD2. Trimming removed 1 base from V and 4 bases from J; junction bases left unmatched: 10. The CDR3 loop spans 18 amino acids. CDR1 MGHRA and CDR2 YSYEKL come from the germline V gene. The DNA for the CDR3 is TGCGCCAGCAGCCAAGCGGATTTTCTAGCGGGGGCTTACAATGAGCAGTTCTTC. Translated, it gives CASSQADFLAGAYNEQFF.

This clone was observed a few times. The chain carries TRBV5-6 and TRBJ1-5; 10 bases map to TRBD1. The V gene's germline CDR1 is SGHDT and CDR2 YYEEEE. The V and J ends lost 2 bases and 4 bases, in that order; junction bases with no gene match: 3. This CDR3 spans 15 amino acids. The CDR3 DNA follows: TGTGCCAGCAGCTTCCGACAGGGGGCGAATCAGCCCCAGCATTTT. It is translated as CASSFRQGANQPQHF.

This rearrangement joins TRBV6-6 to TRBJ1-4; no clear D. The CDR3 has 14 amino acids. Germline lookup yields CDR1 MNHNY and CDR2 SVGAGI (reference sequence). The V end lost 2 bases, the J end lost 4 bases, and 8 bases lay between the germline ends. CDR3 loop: CASSYGQNNEKLFF. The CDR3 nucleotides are TGTGCCAGCAGTTACGGGCAGAATAATGAAAAACTGTTTTTT.

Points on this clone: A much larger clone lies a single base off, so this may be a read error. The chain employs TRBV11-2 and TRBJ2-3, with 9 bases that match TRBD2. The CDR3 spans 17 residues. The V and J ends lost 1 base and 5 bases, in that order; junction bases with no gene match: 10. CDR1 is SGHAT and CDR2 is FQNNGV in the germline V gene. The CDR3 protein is CASSLGAGGGAGDTQYF. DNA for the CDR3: TGTGCCAGCAGCTTAGGGGCAGGCGGGGGGGCCGGAGATACGCAGTATTTT.

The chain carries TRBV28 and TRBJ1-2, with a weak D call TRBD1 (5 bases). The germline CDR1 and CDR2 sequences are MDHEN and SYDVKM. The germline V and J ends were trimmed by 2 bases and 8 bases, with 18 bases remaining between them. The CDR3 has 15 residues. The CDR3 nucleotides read TGTGCCAGCAGTTTAATGGGTCGGCAGGGTGGCGGCTACACCTTC. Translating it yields CASSLMGRQGGGYTF.

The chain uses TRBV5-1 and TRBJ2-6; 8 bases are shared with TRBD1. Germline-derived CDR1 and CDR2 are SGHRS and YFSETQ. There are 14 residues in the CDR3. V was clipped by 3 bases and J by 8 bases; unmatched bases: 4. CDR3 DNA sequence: TGCGCCAGCAGCTACGGACAGGGTACCAACGTCCTGACTTTC. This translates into CASSYGQGTNVLTF. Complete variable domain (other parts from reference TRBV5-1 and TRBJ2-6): KAGVTQTPRYLIKTRGQQVTLSCSPISGHRSVSWYQQTPGQGLQFLFEYFSETQRNKGNFPGRFSGRQFSNSRSEMNVSTLELGDSALYLCASSYGQGTNVLTFGAGSRLTVL.

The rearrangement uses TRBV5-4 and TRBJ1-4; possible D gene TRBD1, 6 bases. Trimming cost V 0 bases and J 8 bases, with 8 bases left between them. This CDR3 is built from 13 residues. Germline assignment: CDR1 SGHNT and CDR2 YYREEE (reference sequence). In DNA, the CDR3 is TGTGCCAGCAGCTTGGACAGGGAAGAAAAACTGTTTTTT. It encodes CASSLDREEKLFF.